This T cell receptor (beta chain) was sequenced in a study of molecular identifiers for immune sequencing clone quantification. Per germline, CDR1 MNHEY and CDR2 SVGEGT. Deletions cut 4 bases from V and 2 bases from J, with 6 bases between. This CDR3 is 12 amino acids long. Using its own MiXCR run on the PCR reads, TCRdb lists one record per CDR3 protein. Of tens of thousands of distinct CDR3 sequences in the sample, almost 25% were seen once. This clonotype was picked up many times. Material: naive CD8+ T cells from blood, with Jurkat cell RNA spiked in. The subset was: FACS-sorted CD8+CD4-CCR7+CD45RA+ naive T cells. The chain uses TRBV6-2 or TRBV6-3 and TRBJ2-7; D remains ambiguous. The origin of this receptor is a human donor in good health. Some libraries in this study had Jurkat cell RNA spiked in. CDR3: CASSFGTYEQYF. In DNA form, the CDR3 reads TGTGCCAGCAGTTTTGGAACCTACGAGCAGTACTTC.